This T cell receptor beta chain was identified in a study of control samples from healthy donors and cancer patients. The ends lost 11 bases at V and 4 bases at J; junction bases unmatched: 5. The CDR3 extends over 13 amino acids. Germline CDR1 is MNHNY and CDR2 is SVGAGI (reference sequence). Data came from immunoSEQ multiplex PCR; TCRdb stores just in-frame clones and leaves some out. Of roughly 170,000 clones in the sample, 88% were seen once. The chain carries TRBV6-6 and TRBJ1-4; 9 positions agree with TRBD1. The sample taken for sequencing was blood. This TCR derives from a woman younger than 45 in good health. CDR3 in DNA: TGTGCCGGAGGACAGGGGAATAATGAAAAACTGTTTTTT. It translates to CAGGQGNNEKLFF.